Included here is one T cell receptor beta chain sequence, with context. The antigen remains unidentified. The data were obtained in a study of T cells in Graves' hyperthyroidism and ophthalmopathy. Study-wide context: Peripheral blood specimens were obtained at initial diagnosis, prior to any treatment. Study-level findings and limits: The model identified upcoming ophthalmopathy a median approximately 6.5 months ahead of onset.

Amplified TCR beta CDR3 regions came from RNA transcripts. Using the HTBI primer set, a first-round RT-PCR was run on the TCR CDR3. One entry per CDR3 protein results from TCRdb running MiXCR on the multiplex PCR reads. This table holds about 530,000 distinct CDR3 sequences, over 15% found once. Germline trimming cut 3 bases from V and 4 bases from J; bases unmatched to any gene: 19. The germline gives CDR1 SGDLS, CDR2 YYNGEE. This CDR3 region has 19 residues. Sample: blood. The chain combines TRBV9 with TRBJ2-1, with 7 bases lining up with TRBD1. The receptor comes from a young woman with Graves' ophthalmopathy. The CDR3, as DNA: TGTGCCAGCAGCGGTGGGATAAAAAACAGGGGTTTGTTTTACAATGAGCAGTTCTTC. It specifies CASSGGIKNRGLFYNEQFF. Filled out from reference TRBV9 and TRBJ2-1, the complete variable domain reads DSGVTQTPKHLITATGQRVTLRCSPRSGDLSVYWYQQSLDQGLQFLIQYYNGEERAKGNILERFSAQQFPDLHSELNLSSLELGDSALYFCASSGGIKNRGLFYNEQFFGPGTRLTVL.